These 6 T cell receptor beta chains came from one sample sequenced in a study of T-cell reconstitution after alpha-beta-depleted transplantation in children. Preparing the TCRbeta library involved the use of unique molecular identifiers. TCRdb reanalysed the PCR reads using MiXCR and keeps one entry per CDR3 protein. The sample records some 530,000 distinct CDR3 sequences, 12% being singletons. This specimen was PBMCs from the stem cell graft donor, taken from the stem cell graft. Receptor source: a human donor who donated a stem cell graft to a child with combined immunodeficiency.

The chain is built from TRBV9 and TRBJ2-2, with D unresolved. V lost 0 bases, J lost 3 bases, and 6 bases lay in between. There are 14 residues in the CDR3. Germline V gene sequence: CDR1 SGDLS, CDR2 YYNGEE. The CDR3 DNA reads as TGTGCCAGCAGCGTAGCTCAATACACCGGGGAGCTGTTTTTT. Amino acids: CASSVAQYTGELFF.

The chain recombines TRBV6-5 with TRBJ2-1, with D possibly TRBD2 on 6 matching bases. The CDR3 spans 16 residues. The V gene lost 0 bases and the J gene lost 1 base, with 10 bases spanning the gap. Germline-derived CDR1 and CDR2 are MNHEY and SVGAGI. This CDR3 reads CASSYSMGGSYNEQFF. The CDR3 coding sequence is TGTGCCAGCAGTTACTCGATGGGGGGTTCCTACAATGAGCAGTTCTTC.

This clonotype showed up many times. This chain uses TRBV4-3 with TRBJ2-1; maybe TRBD1 (6 bases). This CDR3 contains 13 residues. Trimming left V 2 bases short and J 8 bases short, with 10 bases between. The germline gives CDR1 LGHNA, CDR2 YSLEER. The CDR3 protein is CASSQSQGYEQFF. The CDR3 DNA reads TGCGCCAGCAGCCAATCACAGGGTTATGAGCAGTTCTTC.

This clonotype was detected ten times or more. The J gene is TRBJ2-7, the V gene TRBV29-1, with a tentative D call TRBD2 (6 bases). CDR1 is SQVTM and CDR2 is ANQGSEA in the germline V gene. The V and J ends lost 6 bases and 2 bases respectively, with 11 bases between them. This CDR3 has 12 amino acids. The DNA of the CDR3 is TGCAGCGTGCGGGACTCGACCTACGAGCAGTACTTC. Translation gives CSVRDSTYEQYF.

The chain couples TRBV5-1 to TRBJ2-1; D is perhaps TRBD1 or TRBD2 (5 bases each). Germline values: CDR1 SGHRS, CDR2 YFSETQ. V was shortened by 4 bases and J by 2 bases, with 7 bases between the two germline ends. The CDR3 runs 13 residues. Written as DNA, the CDR3 is TGCGCCAGCAGCGTGGGACCCTACAATGAGCAGTTCTTC. Translation: CASSVGPYNEQFF.

J is TRBJ2-4 and V is TRBV27, with 8 bases that match TRBD1. Germline-derived CDR1 and CDR2 are MNHEY and SMNVEV (reference sequence). J gave up 6 bases and V 3 bases, and 4 bases lay outside the gene matches. The CDR3 is 14 amino acids. The CDR3 here is CASSFTGGGNIQYF. The CDR3 DNA reads as TGTGCCAGCAGTTTCACAGGGGGAGGAAACATTCAGTACTTC.